Presented here are 32 T cell receptor beta chains from one specimen sequenced in a study of T cell responses to AZD1222 COVID-19 vaccine. Generated by immunoSEQ multiplex PCR, the TCRdb table keeps only in-frame clones and is missing some. The sample shows around 120,000 clones, less than 90% of them seen only once. The sequencing used peripheral blood, collected on day 0 of AZD1222 vaccination. These receptors came from an adult in good health.

The chain uses TRBV6-2 or TRBV6-3 and TRBJ2-1; D is possibly TRBD2 (7 bases). CDR3 size: 18 residues. CDR1 and CDR2 (germline): MNHEY, SVGEGT. Trimming stripped 2 bases from V and 4 bases from J, with 21 bases between. CDR3 bases: TGTGCCAGCAGTTACCCCTCCCGGGGGCGGGGGAATTACAATGAGCAGTTCTTC. Translation gives CASSYPSRGRGNYNEQFF.

The sample holds one count of this clone. This sequence joins TRBV15 and TRBJ2-7; D remains ambiguous. Germline CDR1 and CDR2: LNHNV and YYDKDF (reference sequence). V lost 0 bases, J lost 4 bases, and 7 bases lay in between. This CDR3 region has 13 residues. The CDR3 sequence is CATSRDYRYEQYF. The CDR3 DNA reads TGTGCCACCAGCAGAGATTACCGGTACGAGCAGTACTTC.

J is TRBJ2-6 and V is TRBV7-9; D gene ambiguous. The CDR3 runs 14 residues. V lost 2 bases to trimming and J lost 2 bases, with 4 bases between them. Germline values: CDR1 SEHNR, CDR2 FQNEAQ (reference sequence). The CDR3 region is CASSLQAGANVLTF. For the CDR3, the DNA is TGTGCCAGCAGCTTACAGGCTGGGGCCAACGTCCTGACTTTC.

The V and J genes are TRBV4-1 and TRBJ2-5; D unclear. The V and J ends lost 3 bases and 4 bases respectively, with 18 bases between them. This CDR3 region has 16 residues. Germline V lookup: CDR1 MGHRA, CDR2 YSYEKL. CDR3 residues: CASSQRLGPTPETQYF. The CDR3 region has the DNA TGCGCCAGCAGCCAGAGGCTAGGACCCACCCCAGAGACCCAGTACTTC.

CDR3 protein: CASSRLGGFTDTQYF. In nucleotides, the CDR3 is TGTGCCAGCTCACGCCTGGGAGGGTTCACAGATACGCAGTATTTT. The chain carries TRBV18 and TRBJ2-3; 7 bases match TRBD2. CDR3 length: 15 amino acids. Germline values: CDR1 KGHSH, CDR2 LQKENI. J was trimmed by 2 bases and V by 4 bases; bases with no gene match: 6.

Comment on this clone: One end of the junction does not line up with germline, which may come from a read error. The chain is built from TRBV9 and TRBJ1-6, with no clear D. The CDR3 contains 13 residues. Germline V CDR1 and CDR2: SGDLS, YYNGEE. The CDR3 loop is CASSASPNSPLYF. Here the CDR3 DNA reads TGTGCCAGCAGCGCCTCCCCGAATTCACCCCTCTACTTT.

The V call is TRBV7-6, the J call TRBJ2-1, with 10 bases that match TRBD1. Germline CDR1 is SGHVS and CDR2 is FNYEAQ. V dropped 5 bases and J dropped 10; count of bases not matched to a gene: 11. The CDR3 loop spans 15 amino acids. Written as DNA, the CDR3 is TGTGCCAGCAGCCAACGGGACAGGGGACTCGGAGAGCAGTTCTTC. Encoded protein: CASSQRDRGLGEQFF.

This chain uses TRBV11-2 with TRBJ2-3, with D tentatively TRBD2 (6 bases). The CDR3 spans 15 residues. Trimming cost V 4 bases and J 0 bases, with 11 bases left between them. Germline V gene sequence: CDR1 SGHAT, CDR2 FQNNGV. This chain's CDR3 is CASSSSSASTDTQYF. Here the CDR3 DNA reads TGTGCCAGCAGCTCCTCTAGCGCAAGCACAGATACGCAGTATTTT.

This clone has only one observation. The rearrangement uses TRBV9 and TRBJ2-2; no clear D. CDR3 length: 15 amino acids. V lost 4 bases to trimming and J lost 0 bases, with 10 bases between them. Germline-derived CDR1 and CDR2 are SGDLS and YYNGEE. As DNA, the CDR3 is TGTGCCAGCAGCCCCCCCCGGCCGAACACCGGGGAGCTGTTTTTT. This gives the protein CASSPPRPNTGELFF.

This rearrangement joins TRBV9 to TRBJ1-1, with D maybe TRBD1 (5 bases). The CDR3 runs to 15 residues. CDR1 SGDLS and CDR2 YYNGEE come from the germline V gene. V lost 0 bases to trimming and J lost 1 base, with 10 bases between them. CDR3 DNA sequence: TGTGCCAGCAGCGTAGACTTGACAGCGAACACTGAAGCTTTCTTT. This translates into CASSVDLTANTEAFF.

The table lists this clone with a count of one. CDR3 region: CASSRPGARLNTEAFF. CDR3 DNA sequence: TGTGCCAGCAGTCGTCCGGGCGCCAGGCTGAACACTGAAGCTTTCTTT. The chain combines TRBV9 with TRBJ1-1; no clear D gene. This CDR3 region has 16 residues. Germline lookup yields CDR1 SGDLS and CDR2 YYNGEE. V was trimmed by 5 bases and J by 0 bases, leaving 17 bases between them.

The rearrangement links TRBV6-5 to TRBJ1-1, with D unresolved. Germline CDR1 reads MNHEY; CDR2 reads SVGAGI. Trimming shortened V by 6 bases and J by 2 bases, and 10 bases separated the two germline ends. This CDR3 spans 13 amino acids. The CDR3 loop reads CASSGRLNTEAFF. The CDR3 coding sequence is TGTGCCAGCAGCGGACGTCTAAACACTGAAGCTTTCTTT.

This chain's CDR3 is CSVGGGWGMNTEAFF. CDR3 bases: TGCAGCGTTGGAGGGGGTTGGGGCATGAACACTGAAGCTTTCTTT. The chain uses TRBV29-1 and TRBJ1-1, with D perhaps matching TRBD1 (6 bases). Trimming left V 4 bases short and J 0 bases short, with 15 bases between. Germline CDR1 is SQVTM and CDR2 is ANQGSEA. CDR3 length equals 15 residues.

The V call is TRBV18, the J call TRBJ1-1; weak D call: TRBD1 (6 bases). From germline, CDR1 is KGHSH and CDR2 LQKENI. The CDR3 totals 14 residues. Trimming took off 6 bases at V and 5 bases at J, with 16 bases between the two ends. The CDR3 sequence is CASSRGAQGTEAFF. The CDR3 DNA sequence: TGTGCCAGCTCCCGGGGGGCGCAGGGGACTGAAGCTTTCTTT. Full variable domain (remainder filled in from reference TRBV18 and TRBJ1-1): NAGVMQNPRHLVRRRGQEARLRCSPMKGHSHVYWYRQLPEEGLKFMVYLQKENIIDESGMPKERFSAEFPKEGPSILRIQQVVRGDSAAYFCASSRGAQGTEAFFGQGTRLTVV.

The chain recombines TRBV9 with TRBJ2-2; either TRBD1 or TRBD2 may supply D (5 bases each). This CDR3 has 15 amino acids. Germline values: CDR1 SGDLS, CDR2 YYNGEE. Trimming cost V 7 bases and J 7 bases, with 20 bases left between them. The CDR3 DNA sequence: TGTGCCAGCGAGTCTGCAGCCGGGGCCGGCGGGGAGCTGTTTTTT. Protein product: CASESAAGAGGELFF.

This clone was detected only once. J is TRBJ1-6 and V is TRBV4-2, with TRBD1 matching over 8 bases. Germline V gene lookup returns CDR1 LGHNA and CDR2 YNFKEQ. The CDR3 has 15 amino acids. Germline trimming cut 2 bases from V and 9 bases from J; bases unmatched to any gene: 6. In DNA, the CDR3 is TGTGCCAGCAGCCAACCGGGACAGGCCCTTTCACCCCTCCACTTT. Amino acids: CASSQPGQALSPLHF.

The chain couples TRBV6-1 to TRBJ1-5; a weak D match, TRBD1 (6 bases). V was clipped by 2 bases and J by 4 bases, with 15 bases between them. Germline assignment: CDR1 MNHNS and CDR2 SASEGT. The CDR3 is 16 residues long. The CDR3 reads CASSEMGHLVNQPQHF. The CDR3 DNA reads as TGTGCCAGCAGTGAAATGGGACACCTTGTGAATCAGCCCCAGCATTTT.

The chain joins TRBV5-8 to TRBJ2-7, with D possibly TRBD2 on 5 matching bases. In germline, CDR1 is SGHTS, CDR2 YDEGEE. With 0 bases removed from V and 2 bases from J, the gap between germline ends came to 15 bases. The CDR3 is 16 residues long. CDR3 sequence (DNA): TGTGCCAGCAGCTTGGTTGGCGGGTTCGGTGCCTACGAGCAGTACTTC. Translating it yields CASSLVGGFGAYEQYF.

Many counts were recorded for this clone. The same CDR3 also results from other DNA sequences found in this sample. The chain combines TRBV9 with TRBJ1-1; D is ambiguous. The CDR3 contains 12 residues. In germline, CDR1 is SGDLS, CDR2 YYNGEE. V shed 4 bases and J shed 7 bases, with 11 bases lying between them. CDR3 residues: CASSPGVGEAFF. For the CDR3, the DNA is TGTGCCAGCAGCCCCGGCGTGGGTGAAGCTTTCTTT.

The J gene is TRBJ2-2, the V gene TRBV30; 7 bases are a match to TRBD2. CDR1 GTSNPN and CDR2 SVGIG come from the germline V gene (reference sequence). The CDR3 runs to 15 residues. Trimming removed 3 bases from V and 2 bases from J; junction bases left unmatched: 6. The CDR3 protein is CAWRERGDNTGELFF. CDR3 nucleotide sequence: TGTGCCTGGAGGGAGCGGGGAGATAACACCGGGGAGCTGTTTTTT.

The chain is built from TRBV2 and TRBJ1-4; D is uncertain. The V gene lost 6 bases and the J gene lost 3 bases, with 14 bases spanning the gap. This CDR3 has 15 residues. Germline assignment: CDR1 SNHLY and CDR2 FYNNEI. The CDR3 nucleotides read TGTGCCAGCAGCCAGAAACAGAAGCCTAATGAAAAACTGTTTTTT. This codes for CASSQKQKPNEKLFF.

This clone has only a few counts. The chain carries TRBV5-5 and TRBJ1-2; D unresolved. Germline values: CDR1 SGHKS, CDR2 YYEKEE (reference sequence). The V and J ends lost 4 bases and 4 bases respectively, with 14 bases between them. The CDR3 length is 14 residues. CDR3 coding DNA: TGTGCCAGCAGCCCACGGATTGGCAGCTATGGCTACACCTTC. Encoded protein: CASSPRIGSYGYTF.

CDR3 residues: CASSPPWDSTYGYTF. CDR3 DNA sequence: TGTGCCAGCTCACCACCTTGGGACAGTACCTATGGCTACACCTTC. V usage is TRBV18 and J usage is TRBJ1-2; TRBD1 agrees at 7 bases. The CDR3 consists of 15 residues. CDR1 and CDR2 (germline): KGHSH, LQKENI. Trimming at V came to 0 bases and at J to 4 bases, leaving 5 bases not matched to a gene.

This clone was recorded only once. The chain combines TRBV5-1 with TRBJ2-1; weak D call: TRBD1 (7 bases). The germline CDR1 and CDR2 sequences are SGHRS and YFSETQ. The CDR3 spans 15 residues. The V and J ends lost 5 bases and 4 bases respectively, with 16 bases between them. The chain's CDR3 is CASSAGQRLYNEQFF. DNA of the CDR3: TGCGCCAGCAGTGCGGGACAGAGACTTTACAATGAGCAGTTCTTC.

CDR3 sequence (DNA): TGCGCCAGTGAGAGGGACAGGGGAGAGACCCAGTACTTC. Protein product: CASERDRGETQYF. This sequence joins TRBV5-1 and TRBJ2-5, with 10 bases matching TRBD1. CDR3 length: 13 residues. Germline V CDR1 and CDR2: SGHRS, YFSETQ. The trim removed 8 bases at V and 4 bases at J, leaving 5 bases unmatched.

V usage is TRBV6-2 or TRBV6-3 and J usage is TRBJ2-5; D possibly corresponds to TRBD2 (5 bases). This CDR3 has 14 amino acids. Per germline, CDR1 MNHEY and CDR2 SVGEGT. Trimming stripped 0 bases from V and 2 bases from J, with 7 bases between. Written as DNA, the CDR3 is TGTGCCAGCAGTTACTCTGGACTGCAAGAGACCCAGTACTTC. Amino acid sequence: CASSYSGLQETQYF.

V gene TRBV27 combines with J gene TRBJ2-1; 7 bases map to TRBD1. The CDR3 contains 15 residues. Looked up from germline, CDR1 is MNHEY and CDR2 is SMNVEV (reference sequence). The ends lost 5 bases at V and 3 bases at J; junction bases unmatched: 7. CDR3 protein: CASSLNRDSYNEQFF. CDR3 nucleotides: TGTGCCAGCAGTCTAAACCGGGACAGCTACAATGAGCAGTTCTTC.

This rearrangement joins TRBV19 to TRBJ1-1, with no clear D. Trimming stripped 5 bases from V and 5 bases from J, with 15 bases between. Germline assignment: CDR1 LNHDA and CDR2 SQIVND (reference sequence). The CDR3 has 14 residues. The CDR3 DNA follows: TGTGCCAGTAGTCCGTCCCCGGGTCAAACTGAAGCTTTCTTT. It translates to CASSPSPGQTEAFF.

The chain couples TRBV29-1 to TRBJ2-3; no definite D call. This CDR3 has 11 amino acids. Trimming cost V 5 bases and J 3 bases, with 6 bases left between them. Per the germline V gene, CDR1 is SQVTM and CDR2 is ANQGSEA. The CDR3 DNA is TGCAGCGTTTCCCTGACAGATACGCAGTATTTT. Protein: CSVSLTDTQYF.

The rearrangement links TRBV19 to TRBJ2-4, with D possibly being TRBD2 (5 bases). Germline V gene lookup returns CDR1 LNHDA and CDR2 SQIVND (reference sequence). This CDR3 is 17 amino acids long. With 5 bases removed from V and 6 bases from J, the gap between germline ends came to 23 bases. CDR3 nucleotides: TGTGCCAGTAGTGCCGGGATAGCCCCCCAAGCGGCAAACATTCAGTACTTC. It specifies CASSAGIAPQAANIQYF.

The chain employs TRBV7-8 and TRBJ1-4; TRBD1 matches at 9 bases. The CDR3 spans 13 residues. V was clipped by 6 bases and J by 7 bases; unmatched bases: 3. CDR1 and CDR2 from the germline V gene are SGHVS and FQNEAQ. This CDR3 reads CASRDRGGEKLFF. The CDR3 DNA reads as TGTGCCAGCAGGGACAGGGGAGGTGAAAAACTGTTTTTT.

The chain joins TRBV5-1 to TRBJ2-5; D ambiguous. V lost 4 bases, J lost 1 base, and 8 bases lay in between. Germline values: CDR1 SGHRS, CDR2 YFSETQ. The CDR3 is 13 residues long. CDR3 residues: CASSAHSQETQYF. The DNA of the CDR3 is TGCGCCAGCAGCGCGCACAGCCAAGAGACCCAGTACTTC.